Listed below are T cell receptor beta chains from one sample, sequenced in a study of T cells in Graves' hyperthyroidism and ophthalmopathy. Using its own MiXCR run on the multiplex PCR reads, TCRdb lists one record per CDR3 protein. The data contain roughly 380,000 distinct CDR3 sequences, approximately 15% of them seen just once; the ten biggest clones take up 11%. The sequenced material came from blood. The receptors were sampled from a woman aged 55 to 70 with Graves' hyperthyroidism. Each CDR3 is given with its conserved first and last residue. The D gene is left open where the match is weak. Some rows mark clone size as missing; the rest say once, few, many or name a class of expanded clone.

d_call j_call clone_size v_call cdr3_nt cdr3_aa
TRBD1 TRBJ2-2 many TRBV30 TGTGCCTGGAGTTCGGGACAGCATACCGGGGAGCTGTTTTTT CAWSSGQHTGELFF
TRBD1 TRBJ2-7 . TRBV6-1 TGTGCCAGCACGCGACAGGGGGCCCACGAGCAGTACTTC CASTRQGAHEQYF
. TRBJ1-5 . TRBV5-5 TGTGCCAGCAGCTTGAATACAGTACATCAGCCCCAGCATTTT CASSLNTVHQPQHF
. TRBJ2-3 few TRBV5-5 TGTGCCAGCAGCTTGAGTCCTAGCACAGATACGCAGTATTTT CASSLSPSTDTQYF
. TRBJ2-5 few TRBV5-6 TGTGCCAGCAGCTTGGAAGCTCTAGGAGAGACCCAGTACTTC CASSLEALGETQYF
TRBD2 TRBJ2-7 . TRBV6-2/TRBV6-3 TGTGCCACTTACAGAGGGACTAGCGGCACCTACGAGCAGTACTTC CATYRGTSGTYEQYF
. TRBJ2-5 few TRBV4-1 TGCGCCAGCAGCCAAGGAAACAGGGACCAAGAGACCCAGTACTTC CASSQGNRDQETQYF
TRBD1 TRBJ1-2 many TRBV7-9 TGTGCCAGCAGCCCACAGGGGGGCGTAGACTACACCTTC CASSPQGGVDYTF
TRBD1 TRBJ2-7 many TRBV18 TGTGCCAGCTCACCTACAGGGGGCGAGAACGAGCAGTACTTC CASSPTGGENEQYF
. TRBJ2-2 many TRBV12-3/TRBV12-4 TGTGCCAGCAGTCCCCTCGGGGCCGGGGAGCTGTTTTTT CASSPLGAGELFF
TRBD2 TRBJ2-1 . TRBV9 TGTGCCAGCAGCCCCGTGGGACTAGCGGGAGGGGGGAATGAGCAGTTCTTC CASSPVGLAGGGNEQFF
. TRBJ2-3 many TRBV11-2 TGTGCCAGCAGCAAAGCCGGCACAGATACGCAGTATTTT CASSKAGTDTQYF
. TRBJ1-5 many TRBV6-1 TGTGCCAGCGCCGTGGCTGGTACTGCTCAGCCCCAGCATTTT CASAVAGTAQPQHF
TRBD1 TRBJ2-7 many TRBV12-3/TRBV12-4 TGTGCCAGCAGTCCCCGGGACAGGGGCTACGAGCAGTACTTC CASSPRDRGYEQYF
. TRBJ2-7 few TRBV28 TGTGCCAGCAGTTCGAGCAGGGAATTCTCCTACGAGCAGTACTTC CASSSSREFSYEQYF
. TRBJ1-2 many TRBV10-2 TGCGCCAGCAGCCCCGGGACCTACTATGGCTACACCTTC CASSPGTYYGYTF
TRBD1 TRBJ1-2 few TRBV19 TGTGCCAGTAGTAGCCGGGACAGGGCCCTCTATGGCTACACCTTC CASSSRDRALYGYTF
TRBD2 TRBJ2-3 many TRBV12-5 TGTGCTAGTGGTTTGGGACTAGCGGGAGAAGATACGCAGTATTTT CASGLGLAGEDTQYF
TRBD2 TRBJ2-7 few TRBV5-1 TGCGCCAGCAGCCGGGGGACTAGCAACGAGCAGTACTTC CASSRGTSNEQYF
. TRBJ2-3 many TRBV3-1 TGTGCCAGCAGCTTTACTACCCTAACTAAGGCGGGTACGCAGTATTTT CASSFTTLTKAGTQYF
TRBD1 TRBJ1-1 few TRBV9 TGTGCCAGCAGCGTAGAAGGGGGCGCAAGGACTTTCTTT CASSVEGGARTFF
. TRBJ2-3 many TRBV7-3 TGTGCCAGCAGCAAGGGAGCGTCTAGCACAGATACGCAGTATTTT CASSKGASSTDTQYF
. TRBJ1-1 many TRBV24-1 TGTGCCACCAGGGGAGGGCTGAACACTGAAGCTTTCTTT CATRGGLNTEAFF
TRBD2 TRBJ2-1 few TRBV30 TGTGCCTGGAGTGTACGGGCGGGACTAGGGTGGTCCAATGAGCAGTTCTTC CAWSVRAGLGWSNEQFF
TRBD2 TRBJ2-5 many TRBV5-8 TGTGCCAGCAGCCCTAGACTAGCGGGAGTGGGAGAGACCCAGTACTTC CASSPRLAGVGETQYF
. TRBJ1-1 many TRBV18 TGTGCCAGCTCACCCACCGGGACACCCGTGAACACTGAAGCTTTCTTT CASSPTGTPVNTEAFF
TRBD1 TRBJ1-2 many TRBV29-1 TGCAGCGTTGAGGTGGGACAGGTTAACTATGGCTACACCTTC CSVEVGQVNYGYTF
. TRBJ1-3 . TRBV12-3/TRBV12-4 TGTGCCAGCAGCCCGATCACAGGAGTCTCTGGAAACACCATATATTTT CASSPITGVSGNTIYF
TRBD1 TRBJ1-2 few TRBV19 TGTGCCAGTAGTTCTTCCCCCGGGACAGGGTATGGCTACACCTTC CASSSSPGTGYGYTF
TRBD1 TRBJ1-2 . TRBV20-1 TGCAGTGCTAGAGATCTTGGCAGGGGGATCAGTGGCTACACCTTC CSARDLGRGISGYTF
TRBD1 TRBJ1-2 many TRBV12-3/TRBV12-4 TGTGCCAGCAGTGCCCGACAGGGTCTAGGCTATGGCTACACCTTC CASSARQGLGYGYTF
TRBD1 TRBJ2-7 . TRBV7-9 TGTGCCAGCAGCTTTACGGGACAGGGGGGCGAGCAGTACTTC CASSFTGQGGEQYF